This TCR beta chain derives from a study of control samples from healthy donors and cancer patients. Measured with immunoSEQ multiplex PCR; TCRdb has only the in-frame clones, and not every one. The sample lists 140,000 to 150,000 clones; around nine tenths were seen once. From germline, CDR1 is SGHTS and CDR2 YDEGEE. After removal of 3 bases from V and 0 bases from J, the junction contained 8 bases not matched to a gene. This CDR3 has 17 amino acids. The origin of this receptor is a man aged 30-40 years in good health. The rearrangement joins TRBV5-8 to TRBJ1-5; TRBD1 matches 8 bases. The sample taken for sequencing was blood. The CDR3 reads CASSWSDRANSNQPQHF. The CDR3 DNA is TGTGCCAGCAGCTGGTCGGACAGGGCAAATAGCAATCAGCCCCAGCATTTT.